Presented here are 21 T cell receptor beta chains from one specimen sequenced in a study of cytomegalovirus exposure and HLA in healthy donors. Primers for the PCR totalled 60 Vbeta and 13 Jbeta. The method was immunoSEQ multiplex PCR; TCRdb's version includes in-frame clones alone and lacks a portion of them. Among about 140,000 clones, over 80% were seen once, and the ten largest hold 0.95% to 1.5%. Sequencing input: PBMCs. Source of these receptors: a female donor in good health and CMV-seronegative.

V usage is TRBV6-5 and J usage is TRBJ2-7; D might be TRBD1 (5 bases). V was trimmed by 0 bases and J by 3 bases, leaving 9 bases between them. CDR3 length: 14 amino acids. Germline V gives CDR1 MNHEY, CDR2 SVGAGI. The DNA of the CDR3 is TGTGCCAGCAGTTACTCGGGGCGGCTCTACGAGCAGTACTTC. Translation: CASSYSGRLYEQYF.

The chain combines TRBV27 with TRBJ1-2; a weak D match, TRBD1 (5 bases). Trimming removed 0 bases at V and 0 bases at J, with 8 bases between. The CDR3 is 15 residues long. Germline V gives CDR1 MNHEY, CDR2 SMNVEV (reference sequence). CDR3 DNA: TGTGCCAGCAGTTTATCAGCAGGGCCTAACTATGGCTACACCTTC. This codes for CASSLSAGPNYGYTF.

The chain is built from TRBV27 and TRBJ2-1, with 8 nucleotides matching TRBD1. Germline assignment: CDR1 MNHEY and CDR2 SMNVEV (reference sequence). The V gene end was trimmed by 5 bases and the J gene end by 5 bases; junction bases not matched to a gene: 14. The CDR3 loop spans 17 amino acids. The CDR3 spells CASSPLVLGQANNEQFF. The CDR3 bases are TGTGCCAGCAGTCCCTTGGTATTGGGACAGGCGAACAATGAGCAGTTCTTC.

The V gene is TRBV19, the J gene TRBJ1-4, with a weak D call TRBD1 (6 bases). This CDR3 spans 15 amino acids. In germline, CDR1 is LNHDA, CDR2 SQIVND (reference sequence). The V end was cut by 6 bases, the J end by 2 bases, with 13 bases between. Here the CDR3 DNA reads TGTGCCAGTAGCCACTACAGGGAGACTAATGAAAAACTGTTTTTT. It is translated as CASSHYRETNEKLFF. The full variable domain, in which reference TRBV19 and TRBJ1-4 provide the parts outside the CDR3, is DGGITQSPKYLFRKEGQNVTLSCEQNLNHDAMYWYRQDPGQGLRLIYYSQIVNDFQKGDIAEGYSVSREKKESFPLTVTSAQKNPTAFYLCASSHYRETNEKLFFGSGTQLSVL.

This clone was picked up one time. The chain employs TRBV6-1 and TRBJ2-7; a weak D match, TRBD1 (5 bases). V dropped 8 bases and J dropped 1 base, with 18 bases sitting between them. The germline V gene has CDR1 MNHNS and CDR2 SASEGT. This CDR3 contains 15 residues. The CDR3 region has the DNA TGTGCCAGCCCAACGGACACCCGATGGTCCTACGAGCAGTACTTC. This codes for CASPTDTRWSYEQYF.

This clone was recorded once. This chain uses TRBV14 with TRBJ2-3; TRBD2 agrees at 16 bases. The germline CDR1 and CDR2 sequences are SGHDN and FVKESK. After removal of 6 bases from V and 5 bases from J, the junction contained 5 bases not matched to a gene. CDR3 length: 16 residues. CDR3 sequence: CASRPGTSGRGDTQYF. The CDR3 DNA reads TGTGCCAGCAGACCAGGGACTAGCGGGAGGGGAGATACGCAGTATTTT.

J is TRBJ2-6 and V is TRBV27; D may be TRBD1 (6 bases). Germline values: CDR1 MNHEY, CDR2 SMNVEV (reference sequence). The CDR3 has 15 residues. Trimming shortened V by 6 bases and J by 5 bases, and 14 bases separated the two germline ends. Here the CDR3 DNA reads TGTGCCAGCAGCCTCTGGGGGCCCAGGGCCAACGTCCTGACTTTC. It translates to CASSLWGPRANVLTF.

The chain couples TRBV5-4 to TRBJ2-7; D is ambiguous. V was cut by 2 bases and J by 7 bases, with 13 bases left in between. The germline gives CDR1 SGHNT, CDR2 YYREEE (reference sequence). The CDR3 spans 13 residues. CDR3 amino acids: CASSFSRSREQYF. The CDR3 DNA is TGTGCCAGCAGCTTCTCCCGATCGAGAGAGCAGTACTTC. Supplemented by reference TRBV5-4 and TRBJ2-7, the full variable domain reads ETGVTQSPTHLIKTRGQQVTLRCSSQSGHNTVSWYQQALGQGPQFIFQYYREEENGRGNFPPRFSGLQFPNYSSELNVNALELDDSALYLCASSFSRSREQYFGPGTRLTVT.

The J gene is TRBJ2-7, the V gene TRBV5-1; D might be TRBD2 (6 bases). The V end lost 6 bases, the J end lost 5 bases, and 30 bases lay between the germline ends. There are 18 residues in the CDR3. Germline CDR1 SGHRS, CDR2 YFSETQ. CDR3 bases: TGCGCCAGCAAACCAGATCCTGTAGCGGCCATGCGGGTGGACGAGCAGTACTTC. Translation: CASKPDPVAAMRVDEQYF.

The chain joins TRBV7-9 to TRBJ2-1; TRBD2 aligns across 7 bases. The CDR3 extends over 14 amino acids. J was trimmed by 4 bases and V by 10 bases; bases with no gene match: 10. The germline V gene encodes CDR1 SEHNR and CDR2 FQNEAQ (reference sequence). CDR3 amino acids: CAILSGTKYNEQFF. The CDR3 region has the DNA TGTGCCATCCTGTCCGGGACTAAATACAATGAGCAGTTCTTC. The variable domain in full, with the rest retrieved from reference TRBV7-9 and TRBJ2-1, is DTGVSQNPRHKITKRGQNVTFRCDPISEHNRLYWYRQTLGQGPEFLTYFQNEAQLEKSRLLSDRFSAERPKGSFSTLEIQRTEQGDSAMYLCAILSGTKYNEQFFGPGTRLTVL.

V is TRBV5-8 and J is TRBJ2-2; TRBD2 is a possible D gene (6 bases). This CDR3 spans 16 amino acids. V was trimmed by 4 bases and J by 0 bases, leaving 13 bases between them. Germline V gene data show CDR1 as SGHTS and CDR2 as YDEGEE. CDR3 coding DNA: TGTGCCAGCAGCCGGGGGAGGACCGCGAACACCGGGGAGCTGTTTTTT. It is translated as CASSRGRTANTGELFF.

This chain links TRBV5-1 with TRBJ1-3, with a tentative D call TRBD1 (6 bases). The CDR3 totals 16 residues. Germline loops: CDR1 SGHRS, CDR2 YFSETQ. V was trimmed by 3 bases and J by 1 base, leaving 14 bases between them. CDR3: CASSYGTNPSGNTIYF. CDR3 bases: TGCGCCAGCAGCTACGGGACAAATCCGTCTGGAAACACCATATATTTT.

The gene calls are TRBV4-1 and TRBJ1-1; 7 positions match TRBD1. J was trimmed by 6 bases and V by 4 bases; bases with no gene match: 20. The CDR3 extends over 18 amino acids. The germline CDR1 and CDR2 sequences are MGHRA and YSYEKL. The CDR3 here is CASSPQTGLGYFTAEAFF. Written as DNA, the CDR3 is TGCGCCAGCAGCCCCCAGACAGGGTTGGGGTACTTTACAGCTGAAGCTTTCTTT.

The CDR3 DNA follows: TGTGCCAGCAGACCACAGGGGGCCGCAACTAATGAAAAACTGTTTTTT. Its translation: CASRPQGAATNEKLFF. This rearrangement joins TRBV28 to TRBJ1-4; 9 bases line up with TRBD1. CDR1 is MDHEN and CDR2 is SYDVKM in the germline V gene. J was trimmed by 0 bases and V by 6 bases; bases with no gene match: 5. CDR3 length: 16 residues.

The V gene is TRBV9, the J gene TRBJ2-7; the D gene is possibly TRBD1 (6 bases). Trimming took 3 bases from V and 3 from J, leaving 16 bases between them. This CDR3 spans 15 amino acids. The germline V gene has CDR1 SGDLS and CDR2 YYNGEE. The CDR3 DNA sequence: TGTGCCAGCAGCGCCTCCGGGACATCCTTCTACGAGCAGTACTTC. Encoded protein: CASSASGTSFYEQYF. Full variable domain (remainder filled in from reference TRBV9 and TRBJ2-7): DSGVTQTPKHLITATGQRVTLRCSPRSGDLSVYWYQQSLDQGLQFLIQYYNGEERAKGNILERFSAQQFPDLHSELNLSSLELGDSALYFCASSASGTSFYEQYFGPGTRLTVT.

The gene calls are TRBV5-6 and TRBJ2-7; a possible D gene is TRBD2 (6 bases). CDR3 length equals 16 residues. From germline, CDR1 is SGHDT and CDR2 YYEEEE. Trimming cost V 4 bases and J 0 bases, with 17 bases left between them. The DNA of the CDR3 is TGTGCCAGCAGCCCCGCGGTCGGGGGTTACTCCTACGAGCAGTACTTC. Protein sequence: CASSPAVGGYSYEQYF.

This sequence joins TRBV29-1 and TRBJ2-7; tentatively, D is TRBD2 (6 bases). The CDR3 spans 14 residues. Germline V CDR1 and CDR2: SQVTM, ANQGSEA. V was pared by 6 bases and J by 0 bases, with 15 bases between. The chain's CDR3 is CSVATRMSSYEQYF. In DNA, the CDR3 is TGCAGCGTGGCGACTAGAATGAGCTCCTACGAGCAGTACTTC.

The chain carries TRBV27 and TRBJ1-2, with a possible D match to TRBD1 (5 bases). This CDR3 has 13 amino acids. V lost 5 bases, J lost 4 bases, and 11 bases lay in between. Germline V gives CDR1 MNHEY, CDR2 SMNVEV (reference sequence). The CDR3 region is CASSPQGIYGYTF. CDR3 DNA sequence: TGTGCCAGCAGTCCCCAGGGAATCTATGGCTACACCTTC.

The V call is TRBV2, the J call TRBJ1-2; a weak D match, TRBD1 (6 bases). With 6 bases removed from V and 2 bases from J, the gap between germline ends came to 13 bases. The CDR3 length is 14 residues. In germline, CDR1 is SNHLY, CDR2 FYNNEI. The CDR3 DNA is TGTGCCAGCAGCCCGCCAGGGGCCAACTATGGCTACACCTTC. Translated: CASSPPGANYGYTF. Full variable domain (remainder filled in from reference TRBV2 and TRBJ1-2): EPEVTQTPSHQVTQMGQEVILRCVPISNHLYFYWYRQILGQKVEFLVSFYNNEISEKSEIFDDQFSVERPDGSNFTLKIRSTKLEDSAMYFCASSPPGANYGYTFGSGTRLTVV.

This chain joins TRBV28 and TRBJ2-3, with TRBD2 as a possible D gene (5 bases). There are 16 residues in the CDR3. The germline V gene has CDR1 MDHEN and CDR2 SYDVKM. V gave up 2 bases and J gave up 2 bases, with 14 bases separating them. The CDR3 nucleotides read TGTGCCAGCAGTTTACTCTTAGCGTACTCCACAGATACGCAGTATTTT. The encoded protein is CASSLLLAYSTDTQYF.

This clone came up a few times. This chain connects TRBV6-1 to TRBJ1-1, with D possibly TRBD1 on 6 matching bases. The germline gives CDR1 MNHNS, CDR2 SASEGT. The CDR3 spans 14 residues. Trimming shortened V by 0 bases and J by 4 bases, and 9 bases separated the two germline ends. The chain's CDR3 is CASSEAYRATEAFF. In nucleotides, the CDR3 is TGTGCCAGCAGTGAAGCCTACAGGGCCACTGAAGCTTTCTTT.